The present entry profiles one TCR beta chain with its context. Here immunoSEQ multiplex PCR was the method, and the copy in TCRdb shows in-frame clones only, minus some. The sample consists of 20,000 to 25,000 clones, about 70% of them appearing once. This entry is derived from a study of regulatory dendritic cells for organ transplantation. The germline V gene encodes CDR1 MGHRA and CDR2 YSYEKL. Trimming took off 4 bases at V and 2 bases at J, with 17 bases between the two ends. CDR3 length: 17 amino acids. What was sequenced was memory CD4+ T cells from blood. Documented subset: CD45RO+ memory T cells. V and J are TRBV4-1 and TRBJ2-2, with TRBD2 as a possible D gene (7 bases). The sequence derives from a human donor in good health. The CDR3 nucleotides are TGCGCCAGCAGCCGGGAGGGGGGAGGGGCTAACACCGGGGAGCTGTTTTTT. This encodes CASSREGGGANTGELFF.